This T cell receptor beta chain emerged from a study of T cell repertoires in cytomegalovirus infection. On the study more broadly: Selected CMV epitopes included recently identified HLA-C-restricted ones as well as well-studied HLA-B-restricted ones. In public TCR beta signatures, there were indications of both CMV infection and matching HLA type. Notes on the study in general: Of the TCR beta families, the public ones yielded a cumulative frequency that identified carriers of CMV plus the relevant HLA.

Germline lookup yields CDR1 SEHNR and CDR2 FQNEAQ (reference sequence). V lost 4 bases and J lost 1, with 12 bases in between. The CDR3 consists of 15 residues. TCRdb reanalysed the reads using MiXCR and keeps one entry per CDR3 protein. The sample consists of some 500,000 distinct CDR3 sequences, roughly 34% of them appearing once. With regard to this clonotype: The antigen remains unidentified.

The chain links TRBV7-9 to TRBJ2-3; D may be TRBD2 (5 bases). The receptor's source is a human donor in good health (CMV status not recorded). Some clones in this sample may be carry-over from other donors' samples. Sample: cultured PBMCs, taken from culture after CMV antigen stimulation. The CDR3 sequence is CASSWVGEGTDTQYF. The CDR3, as DNA: TGTGCCAGCAGCTGGGTGGGAGAGGGCACAGATACGCAGTATTTT.